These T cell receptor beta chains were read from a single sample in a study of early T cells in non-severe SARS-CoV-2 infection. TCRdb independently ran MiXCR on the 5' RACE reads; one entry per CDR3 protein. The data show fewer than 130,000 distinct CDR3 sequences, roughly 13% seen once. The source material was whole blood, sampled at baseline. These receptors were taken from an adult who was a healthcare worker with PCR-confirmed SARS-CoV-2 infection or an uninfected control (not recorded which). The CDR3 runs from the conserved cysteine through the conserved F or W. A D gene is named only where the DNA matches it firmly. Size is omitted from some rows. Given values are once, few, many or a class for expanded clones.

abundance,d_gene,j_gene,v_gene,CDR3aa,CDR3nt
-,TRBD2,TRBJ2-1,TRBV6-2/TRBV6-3,CASSHSRTYTSGGLRNEQFF,TGTGCCAGCAGTCACTCCCGGACCTATACTAGCGGGGGGCTCCGCAATGAGCAGTTCTTC
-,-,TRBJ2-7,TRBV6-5,CASSRKTQGPYEQYF,TGTGCCAGCAGTCGTAAGACCCAGGGGCCCTACGAGCAGTACTTC
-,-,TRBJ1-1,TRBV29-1,CSAALLEAFF,TGCAGCGCCGCCCTGCTGGAAGCTTTCTTT
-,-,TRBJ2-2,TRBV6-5,CASTDPGTGELFF,TGTGCCAGCACCGACCCGGGGACCGGGGAGCTGTTTTTT
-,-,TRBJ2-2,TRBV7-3,CASSLARANTGELFF,TGTGCCAGCAGCCTCGCTAGGGCAAACACCGGGGAGCTGTTTTTT
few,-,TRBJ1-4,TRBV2,CASSRYREAVLFF,TGTGCCAGCAGTCGGTATAGGGAGGCGGTACTGTTTTTT
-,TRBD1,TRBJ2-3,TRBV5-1,CASSWTGGEGYTQYF,TGCGCCAGCAGCTGGACAGGGGGCGAGGGGTATACGCAGTATTTT
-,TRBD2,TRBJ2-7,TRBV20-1,CSAIGLAAREQYF,TGCAGTGCCATCGGACTAGCGGCTAGGGAGCAGTACTTC
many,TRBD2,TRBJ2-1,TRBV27,CASSSLLAGGPRSYNEQFF,TGTGCCAGCAGTTCCTTACTAGCGGGAGGGCCTAGGTCCTACAATGAGCAGTTCTTC
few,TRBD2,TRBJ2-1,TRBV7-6,CASSLYRGGRNEQFF,TGTGCCAGCAGCTTATACCGGGGGGGTAGGAATGAGCAGTTCTTC
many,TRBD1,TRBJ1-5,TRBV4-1,CASSQDNRGASQPQHF,TGCGCCAGCAGCCAAGATAACAGGGGGGCCAGTCAGCCCCAGCATTTT
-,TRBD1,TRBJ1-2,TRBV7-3,CTSSRTGGYGYTF,TGTACCAGCAGCCGGACAGGGGGCTATGGCTACACCTTC
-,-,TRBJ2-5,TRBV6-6,CASMWGGETQYF,TGTGCCAGCATGTGGGGAGGAGAGACCCAGTACTTC
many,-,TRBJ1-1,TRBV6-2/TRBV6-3,CASSERRESAEAFF,TGTGCCAGCAGTGAAAGGAGGGAAAGCGCTGAAGCTTTCTTT
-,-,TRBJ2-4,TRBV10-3,CAISPGGAKNIQYF,TGTGCCATCAGTCCTGGAGGAGCCAAAAACATTCAGTACTTC
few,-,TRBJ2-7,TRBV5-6,CASSLEGPFYEQYF,TGTGCCAGCAGCTTGGAAGGACCTTTCTACGAGCAGTACTTC
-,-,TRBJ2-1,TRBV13,CASTVGAGSAEQFF,TGTGCCAGCACCGTCGGGGCGGGGTCAGCGGAGCAGTTCTTC
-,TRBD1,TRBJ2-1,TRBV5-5,CASSRGQGEGDNEQFF,TGTGCCAGCAGCCGGGGACAGGGAGAGGGTGACAATGAGCAGTTCTTC
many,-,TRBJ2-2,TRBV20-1,CSAPNPGQGSGELFF,TGCAGTGCACCAAACCCCGGGCAGGGTAGCGGGGAGCTGTTTTTT
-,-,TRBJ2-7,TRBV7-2,CASSLAWGDRSSYEQYF,TGTGCCAGCAGCTTAGCTTGGGGAGACCGTAGCTCCTACGAGCAGTACTTC
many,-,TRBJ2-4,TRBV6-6,CASSYPSQGTDIQYF,TGTGCCAGCAGTTACCCCTCGCAGGGCACGGACATTCAGTACTTC
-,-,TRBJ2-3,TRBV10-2,CASSGVRADTQYF,TGCGCCAGCAGTGGTGTGAGAGCAGATACGCAGTATTTT
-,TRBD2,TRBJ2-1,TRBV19,CASSLLAGGYNEQFF,TGTGCCAGTAGTCTACTAGCGGGGGGCTACAATGAGCAGTTCTTC
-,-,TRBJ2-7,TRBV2,CASREGRYEQYF,TGTGCCAGCAGGGAGGGCCGCTACGAGCAGTACTTC
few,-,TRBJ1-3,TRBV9,CASSPGTPSSGNTIYF,TGTGCCAGCAGCCCGGGGACTCCGAGCTCTGGAAACACCATATATTTT
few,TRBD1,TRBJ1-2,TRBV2,CASTLTLARGHEDGYTF,TGTGCCAGCACCCTTACCCTTGCCAGGGGGCATGAGGATGGCTACACCTTC